This TCR beta chain was identified in a study of tumor-infiltrating lymphocytes in primary liver carcinoma. At the level of the study: These patients were men and women whose ages were 30 to 69 years. Study-level points and caveats: Tumor top-250-clone fractions significantly exceeded those of blood (p = 0.039).

The investigators made TCR beta cDNA from roughly 460 ng total RNA, using a constant-region primer. It was through three nested multiplex PCR rounds of slightly modified ARM-PCR that TCR beta libraries arose. TCRdb re-called the multiplex PCR reads through MiXCR, storing one row per CDR3 protein. Of around 100,000 distinct CDR3 sequences listed, more than 60% are singletons. About this clonotype itself: Its antigen is undetermined. One end of the junction fails to match germline, which may point to a read error.

Co-extraction of both nucleic acids (RNA and DNA) used roughly 19-33 mg of unsorted bulk tissue. Sampling targeted five separate regions of each tumor, which included the tumor centre. The sequence derives from a woman aged 55-69 years with primary liver carcinoma and hepatitis B virus infection. Sequenced sample: liver tumor tissue from sampling region 5. Subset here: tumor region T5, tumor centre.

The CDR3 sequence is CSVPDTYSSRANVLTF. In nucleotides, the CDR3 is TGCAGCGTTCCAGATACTTACAGCTCTAGGGCCAACGTCCTGACTTTC. V and J are TRBV29-1 and TRBJ2-6, with D uncertain. Germline V gives CDR1 SQVTM, CDR2 ANQGSEA. The CDR3 extends over 16 amino acids.